Each of the 24 T cell receptor beta chains below was sequenced from the same sample in a study of Graves' ophthalmopathy and Graves' hyperthyroidism. Transcripts of RNA were the source for amplifying TCR beta CDR3 regions. The authors performed first-round RT-PCR with HTBI primers and then a second-round multiplex PCR. One entry per CDR3 protein results from TCRdb running MiXCR on the multiplex PCR reads. Altogether 500,000 to 700,000 distinct CDR3 sequences are present, 22% being singletons, with the ten largest covering roughly 7.4%. The sample was peripheral blood. The receptors stem from a woman between 18 and 29 years old with stable Graves' hyperthyroidism. Some clones in this sample may be carry-over from other donors' samples.

CDR3 residues: CASRRTGLSYEQYF. The CDR3 region has the DNA TGTGCCAGCAGGCGGACAGGGCTCTCCTACGAGCAGTACTTC. V gene TRBV28 combines with J gene TRBJ2-7; TRBD1 aligns across 8 bases. The CDR3 covers 14 residues. The germline V gene has CDR1 MDHEN and CDR2 SYDVKM. V shed 6 bases and J 0 bases; nucleotides not matched to a gene: 4.

This clonotype was seen many times. V gene TRBV6-1 combines with J gene TRBJ1-2, with 8 bases aligning to TRBD1. V was pared by 6 bases and J by 6 bases, with 9 bases of the junction left unmatched. CDR1 MNHNS and CDR2 SASEGT come from the germline V gene. The CDR3 totals 14 residues. Here the CDR3 DNA reads TGTGCCAGCAGGGACAGGGAGGGCTATCATGGCTACACCTTC. Protein product: CASRDREGYHGYTF.

This clonotype was observed once. The chain joins TRBV27 to TRBJ2-5; D is uncertain. From germline, CDR1 is MNHEY and CDR2 SMNVEV (reference sequence). Trimming pared 6 bases from V and 0 bases from J, leaving 14 bases between. CDR3 length equals 15 residues. CDR3 sequence reads: CASREGQAYQETQYF. The CDR3 bases are TGTGCCAGCAGAGAAGGGCAGGCATACCAAGAGACCCAGTACTTC.

This clonotype has a count of ten or more. This chain joins TRBV6-1 and TRBJ1-2; TRBD1 aligns across 9 bases. There are 13 residues in the CDR3. With 6 bases clipped from V and 7 bases from J, the junction kept 6 bases outside the gene matches. CDR1 and CDR2 (germline): MNHNS, SASEGT. The CDR3 reads CASREQGAVGYTF. CDR3 bases: TGTGCCAGCAGAGAACAGGGGGCCGTTGGCTACACCTTC.

Concerning this clonotype itself: The conserved final phenylalanine or tryptophan is absent from the CDR3, which likely points to a read error. The J gene is TRBJ1-6, the V gene TRBV6-5; D gene unclear. CDR3 length: 16 amino acids. CDR1 and CDR2 (germline): MNHEY, SVGAGI. V was clipped by 0 bases and J by 0 bases, with 6 bases between them. The DNA for the CDR3 is TGTGCCAGCAGTTACTCTGGAAGCTCCTATAATTCACCCCTCCACCTT. This translates into CASSYSGSSYNSPLHL.

The V call is TRBV20-1, the J call TRBJ2-7; 8 nucleotides agree with TRBD1. Germline V gives CDR1 DFQATT, CDR2 SNEGSKA (reference sequence). The CDR3 has 20 residues. V gave up 0 bases and J gave up 0 bases; unmatched junction bases: 19. CDR3 bases: TGCAGTGCTAGAGATGGATCCGGCAGGGACAGGCGAAGGAGCTCCTACGAGCAGTACTTC. It yields the protein CSARDGSGRDRRRSSYEQYF.

This clonotype was seen repeatedly, ten times or more. The rearrangement uses TRBV2 and TRBJ2-5; TRBD1 is a possible D gene (6 bases). The V and J ends lost 6 bases and 5 bases respectively, with 13 bases between them. The germline gives CDR1 SNHLY, CDR2 FYNNEI. CDR3 length: 13 residues. The CDR3 nucleotides read TGTGCCAGCAGCACGATGGGGGCTGAGACCCAGTACTTC. Encoded protein: CASSTMGAETQYF.

This clonotype was picked up many times. The V call is TRBV7-2, the J call TRBJ2-7; no firm D call. Trimming removed 1 base at V and 6 bases at J, with 16 bases between. The CDR3 contains 15 residues. From germline, CDR1 is SGHTA and CDR2 FQGNSA. As DNA, the CDR3 is TGTGCCAGCAGCTTAGGGTACTACTCCGGCCCCGAGCAGTACTTC. This encodes CASSLGYYSGPEQYF.

This clonotype was picked up many times. V and J are TRBV12-3 or TRBV12-4 and TRBJ1-2; no clear D gene. The germline V and J ends were trimmed by 4 bases and 6 bases, with 18 bases remaining between them. CDR3 length: 15 residues. The CDR3 sequence: CASSSSGVGWDGYTF. In DNA, the CDR3 is TGTGCCAGCAGTTCCTCCGGGGTTGGTTGGGATGGCTACACCTTC.

This clonotype was found many times. The CDR3 protein is CASSMTQGVLYGYTF. The CDR3 DNA follows: TGTGCCAGTAGTATGACGCAGGGGGTCCTGTATGGCTACACCTTC. V and J are TRBV19 and TRBJ1-2; 7 nucleotides line up with TRBD1. This CDR3 spans 15 amino acids. Unmatched junction bases numbered 9, after V lost 3 bases and J lost 5 bases. Looked up from germline, CDR1 is LNHDA and CDR2 is SQIVND (reference sequence).

This clonotype was counted many times. The chain couples TRBV12-3 or TRBV12-4 to TRBJ1-2; 8 bases are shared with TRBD1. The CDR3 is 15 amino acids. The ends lost 5 bases at V and 3 bases at J; junction bases unmatched: 8. Here the CDR3 DNA reads TGTGCCAGCAGTCAGAGTGACAGGGGACACTATGGCTACACCTTC. The encoded protein is CASSQSDRGHYGYTF.

In its sample, this clonotype was seen a few times. V usage is TRBV6-2 or TRBV6-3 and J usage is TRBJ2-2; D is uncertain. Germline lookup yields CDR1 MNHEY and CDR2 SVGEGT. The ends were cut back, 3 bases at V and 7 bases at J, with 9 bases in the middle. CDR3 length: 13 amino acids. The DNA for the CDR3 is TGTGCCAGCAGTTATGGGTTAATCGGGGAGCTGTTTTTT. Amino acids: CASSYGLIGELFF.

This clonotype has ten or more counts. The chain links TRBV7-9 to TRBJ1-6, with D hard to call. Germline values: CDR1 SEHNR, CDR2 FQNEAQ (reference sequence). V dropped 1 base and J dropped 7 bases, with 11 bases sitting between them. The CDR3 spans 15 residues. The CDR3 bases are TGTGCCAGCAGCTTAGAGCGAGGTGAAAATTCACCCCTCCACTTT. Its protein product is CASSLERGENSPLHF. The entire variable domain, with the rest obtained from reference TRBV7-9 and TRBJ1-6, is as follows: DTGVSQNPRHKITKRGQNVTFRCDPISEHNRLYWYRQTLGQGPEFLTYFQNEAQLEKSRLLSDRFSAERPKGSFSTLEIQRTEQGDSAMYLCASSLERGENSPLHFGNGTRLTVT.

This clonotype showed up many times. The V and J genes are TRBV3-1 and TRBJ2-7; D could derive from TRBD1 or TRBD2 (6 bases each). The CDR3 loop spans 16 amino acids. Germline CDR1 is LGHDT and CDR2 is YNNKEL (reference sequence). V was trimmed by 0 bases and J by 5 bases, leaving 17 bases between them. The CDR3 DNA reads as TGTGCCAGCAGCCAAGAATGGGACACCGGGAGCAACGAGCAGTACTTC. Its protein product is CASSQEWDTGSNEQYF.

The chain is built from TRBV10-2 and TRBJ2-2; D might be TRBD2 (6 bases). Trimming shortened V by 4 bases and J by 0 bases, and 15 bases separated the two germline ends. This CDR3 is built from 17 residues. Germline loops: CDR1 WSHSY, CDR2 SAAADI. The CDR3 sequence is CASSAPGLPSNTGELFF. The CDR3 DNA sequence: TGCGCCAGCAGTGCCCCGGGACTTCCATCGAACACCGGGGAGCTGTTTTTT.

This clonotype was counted many times. The CDR3 sequence is CASSLHLTSAQETQYF. The CDR3 nucleotides are TGTGCCAGCAGTCTCCACCTGACTAGCGCACAAGAGACCCAGTACTTC. J is TRBJ2-5 and V is TRBV28; 8 positions match TRBD2. The CDR3 totals 16 residues. Germline CDR1 reads MDHEN; CDR2 reads SYDVKM. V was pared by 5 bases and J by 2 bases, with 10 bases of the junction left unmatched.

This sequence joins TRBV6-1 and TRBJ2-5; a weak D match, TRBD2 (5 bases). This CDR3 has 13 amino acids. Germline CDR1 is MNHNS and CDR2 is SASEGT. V was clipped by 4 bases and J by 4 bases, with 10 bases between them. The CDR3 region has the DNA TGTGCCAGCAGTGTCGAGGGCGGAGAGACCCAGTACTTC. As protein: CASSVEGGETQYF.

The rearrangement links TRBV25-1 to TRBJ1-1; the D gene is possibly TRBD1 (6 bases). V was shortened by 4 bases and J by 5 bases, with 23 bases between the two germline ends. Germline V gene lookup returns CDR1 MGHDK and CDR2 SYGVNS. The CDR3 length is 17 residues. CDR3 region: CASSATGLGGRRTEAFF. For the CDR3, the DNA is TGTGCCAGCAGTGCGACCGGATTAGGGGGGCGTAGGACTGAAGCTTTCTTT.

This clonotype was recorded at least ten times. The gene calls are TRBV11-1 and TRBJ2-7, with D perhaps matching TRBD1 (6 bases). Between the trimmed V and J ends, which lost 3 bases and 1 base, there was a span of 13 bases. Germline lookup yields CDR1 SGHAT and CDR2 FQDESV (reference sequence). CDR3 length equals 15 residues. The CDR3 region has the DNA TGTGCCAGCAGCTTTAGGACAGCTTCATCCTACGAGCAGTACTTC. The encoded protein is CASSFRTASSYEQYF.

The CDR3 spells CSARDPGWGTEAFF. CDR3 in DNA: TGCAGTGCTAGAGATCCTGGGTGGGGAACTGAAGCTTTCTTT. The V call is TRBV20-1, the J call TRBJ1-1; D remains ambiguous. The germline V gene has CDR1 DFQATT and CDR2 SNEGSKA (reference sequence). This CDR3 has 14 residues. With 0 bases removed from V and 5 bases from J, the gap between germline ends came to 13 bases.

This clonotype was found many times. CDR3 in amino acids: CASSPTGPSNYGYTF. The CDR3 coding sequence is TGTGCCAGCAGCCCGACGGGGCCTTCTAACTATGGCTACACCTTC. The chain has TRBV7-3 and TRBJ1-2; tentatively, D is TRBD1 (5 bases). This CDR3 is 15 amino acids long. Trimming cost V 5 bases and J 0 bases, with 13 bases left between them. The germline V gene encodes CDR1 SGHTA and CDR2 FQGTGA.

This clonotype appeared a few times. The genes are TRBV12-3 or TRBV12-4 and TRBJ1-1, with D tentatively TRBD1 (6 bases). V lost 4 bases, J lost 1 base, and 13 bases lay in between. The CDR3 is 15 amino acids. CDR3 in DNA: TGTGCCAGCAGTTCGACAGGACCTGAGAACACTGAAGCTTTCTTT. Translated, it gives CASSSTGPENTEAFF.

This clonotype was detected many times. The chain employs TRBV11-3 and TRBJ1-1; D is undetermined. Germline V CDR1 and CDR2: SGHNT, YENEEA. CDR3 length equals 13 residues. V was shortened by 0 bases and J by 3 bases, with 5 bases between the two germline ends. The CDR3 loop reads CASSLDPDTEAFF. DNA of the CDR3: TGTGCCAGCAGCTTAGATCCTGACACTGAAGCTTTCTTT.

This clonotype was detected a few times. The chain combines TRBV11-2 with TRBJ2-7; D possibly corresponds to TRBD1 (5 bases). In germline, CDR1 is SGHAT, CDR2 FQNNGV. V was shortened by 3 bases and J by 11 bases, with 17 bases between the two germline ends. The CDR3 is 13 residues long. DNA of the CDR3: TGTGCCAGCAGCTTTAGTAGGGGCCAAGATGAGTACTTC. Its protein is CASSFSRGQDEYF.